The following is a TCR beta chain sequence with its context. What this receptor recognizes is not known. No base qualities exist here, and no much larger clone lies one base off it. The cysteine opens and the phenylalanine closes a CDR3 of 14 amino acids. The DNA shown is the 42-base CDR3, in frame from base 1. V was cut back by 6 bases and J by 5 bases, leaving a gap of 14 bases between them. CDR1 and CDR2 (MNHEY, SVGAGI) derive from the germline V gene. Participants in the prospective study were aged 18 to 89 years, lived in about two dozen United States geographic areas, and enrolled through a virtual design. Cohort assignment in the prospective study relied on participant-reported clinical history from a screening survey and a study questionnaire. Recovered participants in ImmuneRACE Cohort 3 were defined as having two consecutive negative NP/OP PCR tests, clearance from a healthcare professional, or resolution of symptoms. In the prospective study, mobile phlebotomists collected whole blood, serum and a nasopharyngeal or oropharyngeal swab from each participant. Additional blood draws and questionnaires over a roughly two-month period could optionally be provided by prospective study participants. Before DNA extraction, prospective study blood samples were shipped either frozen or at room temperature.

These data come from a study of blood T cell repertoires in COVID-19 (dated by TCRdb to the early 2020s). Context from the whole study: Samples from collaborators originated in the United States, Italy and Spain and spanned both the acute and convalescent phases of COVID-19. The prospective study material was composed of cDNA or gDNA derived from T cells, B-cell-depleted T cells, or PBMCs. The repertoires were released in a freely available public database intended as a resource for research on the immune response to SARS-CoV-2. The samples were drawn from two sources: the first 160 participants of the ongoing ImmuneRACE study, and over 1,000 subjects contributed by 6 global collaborators. Where available, HLA class I and class II types were obtained from metadata supplied by the sample provider rather than from assay-based typing. Sample metadata almost always included a de-identified subject ID, COVID-19 status, age in years and sex. Deeply sampled blood TCRbeta repertoires from subjects exposed to, actively infected with, or recovered from COVID-19 were included in the dataset. What the study reported, not specific to this receptor: How much clinical and demographic metadata was included differed by source and by participant, and the metadata was provided uncurated.

TCRbeta CDR3 regions were amplified from genomic DNA using the immunoSEQ Assay, a bias-controlled multiplex PCR. From the authors' description of their analysis: The number of nucleated cells in each sample was estimated by amplification of reference gene primers within the assay. Sequence reads were collapsed and filtered to measure the absolute abundance of every unique TCRbeta CDR3 rearrangement. For each sample, productive Simpson clonality was calculated as the square root of Simpson's diversity index across productive rearrangements. This is the immuneACCESS table as TCRdb keeps it, with only in-frame sequences that have V and J called. A part of the clones is gone; compared with another copy, unresolved V genes explain less than half, and the rest is unexplained. V and J calls and clone size are copied from that table; D and trimming were computed from the DNA. In all, the sample holds 190,000 or so clones, and roughly 82% of those were seen once. Approximately 12% of the sample goes to the ten largest clones.

This TCR was recovered from a man aged 35 to 55 who had recovered from COVID-19. The rearranged segments are TRBV6-5 and TRBJ1-5, and possibly TRBD1, on 6 matching bases. Sequencing was carried out using PBMCs or T cells enriched from blood (not recorded which). The DNA sequence is TGTGCCAGCAGCCCACAGGGCGGCCATCAGCCCCAGCATTTT. This yields the protein CASSPQGGHQPQHF.